Listed below are T cell receptor beta chains from one sample, sequenced in a study of cytomegalovirus exposure and HLA in healthy donors. Method: immunoSEQ multiplex PCR; TCRdb's copy keeps in-frame clones and lacks some. The data hold fewer than 200,000 clones, with 75% to 85% observed a single time. The sample comprised PBMCs. These receptors all stem from a boy between 5 and 17 years old in good health and CMV-seronegative. CDR3s include the opening cysteine and the closing phenylalanine or tryptophan. The D gene is left open where the match is weak. The size of a clone is reported for some rows only, either as once, few or many, or as a class for expanded clones.

D: .
J: TRBJ2-1
size: few
V: TRBV4-2
DNA: TGTGCCAGCAGCCACGAGATGGACTATTCTGTTGTCGAGCAGTTCTTC
CDR3: CASSHEMDYSVVEQFF

D: TRBD2
J: TRBJ2-7
size: .
V: TRBV11-2
DNA: TGTGCCAGCAGCAGACGGACTAGCGGAGCAGACTACGAGCAGTACTTC
CDR3: CASSRRTSGADYEQYF

D: .
J: TRBJ2-3
size: .
V: TRBV30
DNA: TGTGCCTGGAGTGTGGGCAGCAAAACAGATACGCAGTATTTT
CDR3: CAWSVGSKTDTQYF

D: TRBD2
J: TRBJ2-5
size: once
V: TRBV13
DNA: TGTGCCAGCAGCTTAGCTCAGCGGGGGGGCGGGACCCAGTACTTC
CDR3: CASSLAQRGGGTQYF

D: TRBD2
J: TRBJ2-4
size: .
V: TRBV7-2
DNA: TGTGCCAGCAGCCCCGGGGCGCGACTAGCGGAACAGTACTTC
CDR3: CASSPGARLAEQYF

D: TRBD2
J: TRBJ2-7
size: .
V: TRBV7-9
DNA: TGTGCCAGCAGCTTTGGGACGGGAGGAAACGAGCAGTACTTC
CDR3: CASSFGTGGNEQYF

D: TRBD1
J: TRBJ2-1
size: .
V: TRBV14
DNA: TGTGCCAGCAGCAATGCCGGGACAGGGACCTACAATGAGCAGTTCTTC
CDR3: CASSNAGTGTYNEQFF

D: .
J: TRBJ1-2
size: .
V: TRBV19
DNA: TGTGCCAGTAGTATCTTCGGCGGAGCTAACTATGGCTACACCTTC
CDR3: CASSIFGGANYGYTF

D: TRBD1
J: TRBJ1-1
size: .
V: TRBV13
DNA: TGTGCCAGCAGCTTTAGGGACAGGGCGAACACTGAAGCTTTCTTT
CDR3: CASSFRDRANTEAFF

D: TRBD2
J: TRBJ2-1
size: .
V: TRBV9
DNA: TGTGCCAGCAGTCCCAGCGGGGGGTCCTACAATGAGCAGTTCTTC
CDR3: CASSPSGGSYNEQFF

D: TRBD1
J: TRBJ2-1
size: .
V: TRBV5-4
DNA: TGTGCCAGCAGCATCGGACAGGGTTGGGGCAATGAGCAGTTCTTC
CDR3: CASSIGQGWGNEQFF

D: TRBD2
J: TRBJ2-3
size: few
V: TRBV7-3
DNA: TGTGCCAGCAGCTTGCTAGCGGCTAGCACAGATACGCAGTATTTT
CDR3: CASSLLAASTDTQYF

D: TRBD1
J: TRBJ1-1
size: .
V: TRBV7-8
DNA: TGTGCCAGCAGCTTAGTGAGACAGGGTAATAGGGCTTTCTTT
CDR3: CASSLVRQGNRAFF

D: TRBD1
J: TRBJ1-4
size: .
V: TRBV11-1
DNA: TGTGCCAGCAGCCGGGACAGGGATCAAGAAAAACTGTTTTTT
CDR3: CASSRDRDQEKLFF

D: TRBD1
J: TRBJ2-5
size: .
V: TRBV7-9
DNA: TGTGCCAGCAGCTCCACTGGACAGGGGAAAGAGACCCAGTACTTC
CDR3: CASSSTGQGKETQYF

D: .
J: TRBJ2-3
size: .
V: TRBV6-4
DNA: TGTGCCAGCAGTGACAAAGGTGAAGGAGCAGATACGCAGTATTTT
CDR3: CASSDKGEGADTQYF

D: .
J: TRBJ2-5
size: .
V: TRBV11-2
DNA: TGTGCCAGCAGCTTAGATGACAGTTCAGAGACCCAGTACTTC
CDR3: CASSLDDSSETQYF

D: .
J: TRBJ1-4
size: .
V: TRBV9
DNA: TGTGCCAGCAGCGTGGGGGGTAATGAAAAACTGTTTTTT
CDR3: CASSVGGNEKLFF

D: TRBD1
J: TRBJ1-2
size: .
V: TRBV19
DNA: TGTGCCAGTAGTCCCGGGACAGAGAACTATGGCTACACCTTC
CDR3: CASSPGTENYGYTF

D: TRBD1
J: TRBJ2-7
size: few
V: TRBV15
DNA: TGTGCCACCAGCTCAGGACAGGGGAAGGCCTACGAGCAGTACTTC
CDR3: CATSSGQGKAYEQYF

D: .
J: TRBJ2-7
size: .
V: TRBV5-1
DNA: TGCGCCAGCAGCTTGGACAGAAATACCTACGAGCAGTACTTC
CDR3: CASSLDRNTYEQYF

D: .
J: TRBJ1-2
size: .
V: TRBV5-1
DNA: TGCGCCAGCAGCGCCCTAATCCCAGGGAACCATGGCTACACCTTC
CDR3: CASSALIPGNHGYTF

D: .
J: TRBJ1-4
size: .
V: TRBV20-1
DNA: TGCAGCCTAGAGCTGAATGAAAAACTGTTTTTT
CDR3: CSLELNEKLFF